Below are 17 T cell receptor beta chains sequenced from a single sample in a study of spatial heterogeneity in lung cancer. Via MiXCR, TCRdb re-called the 5' RACE reads, giving one row per CDR3 protein. This sample carries approximately 8,800 distinct CDR3 sequences, more than 5% of them seen once, and the ten largest clones take 24%. Time point in this sample: sample taken at primary tumor resection. Their antigen targets remain unknown. Overall study findings and caveats: Mutation tallies in tumors tracked expanded intratumoral alpha and beta TCR counts.

The source material was lung tumor tissue, sampled at surgery. These receptor sequences come from a male donor with early-stage non-small cell lung cancer.

Ten or more counts support this clonotype. The CDR3 loop reads CASIRDSVSYNEQFF. The CDR3 DNA reads as TGTGCCAGCATCCGAGACAGTGTCTCCTACAATGAGCAGTTCTTC. The V gene is TRBV6-1, the J gene TRBJ2-1; the D gene is possibly TRBD1 (5 bases). This CDR3 comprises 15 residues. Looked up from germline, CDR1 is MNHNS and CDR2 is SASEGT. The V and J ends lost 7 bases and 0 bases respectively, with 13 bases between them.

In its sample, this clonotype is medium-sized. The rearrangement uses TRBV4-2 and TRBJ1-2; maybe TRBD1 (6 bases). V gave up 0 bases and J gave up 8 bases, with 13 bases separating them. Germline V gives CDR1 LGHNA, CDR2 YNFKEQ. The CDR3 sequence is 14 residues long. In DNA form, the CDR3 reads TGTGCCAGCAGCCAAGACGTTCGGGGGCGAGGCTACACCTTC. It specifies CASSQDVRGRGYTF.

In DNA form, the CDR3 reads TGTGCCAGCTCACCACAGGATCGCCTGGGCGAGCAGTACTTC. Its protein is CASSPQDRLGEQYF. V and J are TRBV18 and TRBJ2-7; D not resolved. V gave up 1 base and J gave up 6 bases, with 13 bases separating them. The germline CDR1 and CDR2 sequences are KGHSH and LQKENI. The CDR3 length is 14 residues.

This clonotype qualifies as medium-sized. The chain uses TRBV3-1 and TRBJ1-1; D remains unclear. The CDR3 loop spans 13 amino acids. Looked up from germline, CDR1 is LGHDT and CDR2 is YNNKEL (reference sequence). The ends were cut back, 1 base at V and 5 bases at J, with 8 bases in the middle. CDR3: CASSQGRTTEAFF. CDR3 bases: TGTGCCAGCAGCCAAGGGAGGACGACTGAAGCTTTCTTT.

This clonotype was recorded at least ten times. The chain uses TRBV7-2 and TRBJ2-1, with TRBD2 matching over 8 bases. The CDR3 runs to 15 residues. Unmatched junction bases numbered 7, after V lost 5 bases and J lost 4 bases. Germline lookup yields CDR1 SGHTA and CDR2 FQGNSA. This chain's CDR3 is CASSPSGSQYNEQFF. The CDR3 DNA follows: TGTGCCAGCAGCCCCAGCGGGAGCCAGTACAATGAGCAGTTCTTC.

This clonotype was observed at least ten times. The J gene is TRBJ2-1, the V gene TRBV7-2; D perhaps matches TRBD2 (5 bases). The CDR3 is 15 residues long. The V gene lost 1 base and the J gene lost 3 bases, with 10 bases spanning the gap. Germline V gives CDR1 SGHTA, CDR2 FQGNSA. The CDR3 loop is CASSLGRPNYNEQFF. The CDR3 bases are TGTGCCAGCAGCTTAGGGAGGCCAAACTACAATGAGCAGTTCTTC.

Judged by abundance, this clonotype is medium-sized. The chain has TRBV7-8 and TRBJ2-7, with D perhaps being TRBD1 or TRBD2 (6 bases each). Between the trimmed V and J ends, which lost 6 bases and 9 bases, there was a span of 21 bases. The CDR3 is 14 amino acids. In germline, CDR1 is SGHVS, CDR2 FQNEAQ. In DNA, the CDR3 is TGTGCCAGCAGTTCTAACAGGGCTTCGGGGGTGCAGTACTTC. It specifies CASSSNRASGVQYF.

In its sample, this clonotype was seen many times. The chain joins TRBV4-1 to TRBJ1-2; D gene ambiguous. This CDR3 is 15 amino acids long. Germline loops: CDR1 MGHRA, CDR2 YSYEKL. Trimming pared 0 bases from V and 1 base from J, leaving 9 bases between. In DNA, the CDR3 is TGCGCCAGCAGCCAAGAGGCAGCAATTAACTATGGCTACACCTTC. Its protein product is CASSQEAAINYGYTF.

V is TRBV18 and J is TRBJ2-1; tentative D call: TRBD1 (6 bases). This CDR3 comprises 15 residues. V was clipped by 5 bases and J by 7 bases, with 18 bases between them. Germline CDR1 reads KGHSH; CDR2 reads LQKENI. DNA of the CDR3: TGTGCCAGCTCATCCGAGTTCCGGGACAAAAATGAGCAGTTCTTC. Amino acid sequence: CASSSEFRDKNEQFF.

This clonotype was recorded at least ten times. The chain combines TRBV7-6 with TRBJ2-5; 8 positions agree with TRBD2. Germline V CDR1 and CDR2: SGHVS, FNYEAQ. The CDR3 covers 15 residues. The V gene end was trimmed by 0 bases and the J gene end by 5 bases; junction bases not matched to a gene: 5. The CDR3 is CASSLAMGGGETQYF. Here the CDR3 DNA reads TGTGCCAGCAGCTTAGCGATGGGCGGGGGGGAGACCCAGTACTTC.

There are many counts of this clonotype. The V and J genes are TRBV6-5 and TRBJ2-5, with D possibly being TRBD1 (6 bases). The CDR3 consists of 18 residues. Germline CDR1 is MNHEY and CDR2 is SVGAGI. Trimming took 2 bases from V and 3 from J, leaving 22 bases between them. Here the CDR3 DNA reads TGTGCCAGCAGTTACCAAAGGCCGGACAGAGCTTTCAAAGAGACCCAGTACTTC. Its protein product is CASSYQRPDRAFKETQYF.

By sample fraction, this clonotype is medium-sized. This chain links TRBV11-1 with TRBJ1-2; 7 bases align to TRBD1. This CDR3 is built from 15 residues. V was pared by 5 bases and J by 2 bases, with 8 bases of the junction left unmatched. Germline V lookup: CDR1 SGHAT, CDR2 FQDESV (reference sequence). For the CDR3, the DNA is TGTGCCAGCAGCCGCCAGGACAGGCCCAACTATGGCTACACCTTC. Translated, it gives CASSRQDRPNYGYTF. The full variable domain, its missing parts supplied by reference TRBV11-1 and TRBJ1-2, is EAEVAQSPRYKITEKSQAVAFWCDPISGHATLYWYRQILGQGPELLVQFQDESVVDDSQLPKDRFSAERLKGVDSTLKIQPAELGDSAMYLCASSRQDRPNYGYTFGSGTRLTVV.

Within the sample, this clonotype is medium-sized (0.01 to 0.1%). The V call is TRBV7-6, the J call TRBJ2-7; a possible D gene is TRBD2 (5 bases). The V gene's germline CDR1 is SGHVS and CDR2 FNYEAQ. The CDR3 length is 12 residues. The V and J ends lost 4 bases and 4 bases respectively, with 8 bases between them. The CDR3 is CASSSEGYEQYF. CDR3 nucleotide sequence: TGTGCCAGCAGCTCAGAGGGTTACGAGCAGTACTTC.

In its sample, this clonotype is medium-sized. This chain connects TRBV7-2 to TRBJ1-3; D gene ambiguous. Trimming stripped 1 base from V and 0 bases from J, with 7 bases between. Looked up from germline, CDR1 is SGHTA and CDR2 is FQGNSA. The CDR3 runs 15 residues. CDR3 sequence (DNA): TGTGCCAGCAGCTTAGTCAGGAGCTCTGGAAACACCATATATTTT. Its translation is CASSLVRSSGNTIYF.

There are a few counts of this clonotype. The genes are TRBV2 and TRBJ2-7; perhaps TRBD1 as D (6 bases). The V gene's germline CDR1 is SNHLY and CDR2 FYNNEI. Trimming took 6 bases from V and 4 from J, leaving 16 bases between them. This CDR3 comprises 14 residues. In DNA, the CDR3 is TGTGCCAGCAGACGGGCAGGGGAGCGGTACGAGCAGTACTTC. It codes for CASRRAGERYEQYF.

This clonotype was counted at least ten times. V gene TRBV19 combines with J gene TRBJ1-5; TRBD1 might be the D (5 bases). V was pared by 3 bases and J by 4 bases, with 16 bases between. This CDR3 has 16 amino acids. Germline loops: CDR1 LNHDA, CDR2 SQIVND (reference sequence). In DNA form, the CDR3 reads TGTGCCAGTAGTATCGGAGGGGCTAGGGGAAATCAGCCCCAGCATTTT. Residues: CASSIGGARGNQPQHF.

This clonotype was observed many times. This chain joins TRBV12-3 or TRBV12-4 and TRBJ1-6; 8 nucleotides line up with TRBD1. The CDR3 has 15 amino acids. After removal of 6 bases from V and 7 bases from J, the junction contained 8 bases not matched to a gene. CDR3 coding DNA: TGTGCCAGCAGACCAGGGGGCGCGAGGAATTCACCCCTCCACTTT. This sequence encodes CASRPGGARNSPLHF.